This entry describes one T cell receptor beta chain. Antigen unknown. This sample is drawn from a study of cytomegalovirus exposure and HLA in healthy donors. Overall study: A data release that came early held 80 million or so unique TCRs from HLA-typed donors. General study points: Accurate HLA-A and HLA-B prediction from TCR beta sequences was reported for most subjects. The study flagged some 170 TCR beta chains as cytomegalovirus-associated. 87-base-pair reads could not separate some V segments, including TRBV6-2 and TRBV6-3.

Primers for the PCR totalled 60 Vbeta and 13 Jbeta. TCRdb keeps only in-frame clones here, not all; method: immunoSEQ multiplex PCR. Of about 160,000 clones listed, about three quarters are singletons. V lost 0 bases, J lost 2 bases, and 8 bases lay in between. The CDR3 contains 15 residues. CDR1 is LNHDA, CDR2 SQIVND, per germline (reference sequence). Material for sequencing was PBMCs. The chain combines TRBV19 with TRBJ2-1; D call uncertain. The source is a woman aged 40 to 50 in good health and CMV-seronegative. In DNA form, the CDR3 reads TGTGCCAGTAGTATAGATACCGGAGCCTACAATGAGCAGTTCTTC. It translates to CASSIDTGAYNEQFF. The variable domain in full, completed from reference TRBV19 and TRBJ2-1, reads DGGITQSPKYLFRKEGQNVTLSCEQNLNHDAMYWYRQDPGQGLRLIYYSQIVNDFQKGDIAEGYSVSREKKESFPLTVTSAQKNPTAFYLCASSIDTGAYNEQFFGPGTRLTVL.